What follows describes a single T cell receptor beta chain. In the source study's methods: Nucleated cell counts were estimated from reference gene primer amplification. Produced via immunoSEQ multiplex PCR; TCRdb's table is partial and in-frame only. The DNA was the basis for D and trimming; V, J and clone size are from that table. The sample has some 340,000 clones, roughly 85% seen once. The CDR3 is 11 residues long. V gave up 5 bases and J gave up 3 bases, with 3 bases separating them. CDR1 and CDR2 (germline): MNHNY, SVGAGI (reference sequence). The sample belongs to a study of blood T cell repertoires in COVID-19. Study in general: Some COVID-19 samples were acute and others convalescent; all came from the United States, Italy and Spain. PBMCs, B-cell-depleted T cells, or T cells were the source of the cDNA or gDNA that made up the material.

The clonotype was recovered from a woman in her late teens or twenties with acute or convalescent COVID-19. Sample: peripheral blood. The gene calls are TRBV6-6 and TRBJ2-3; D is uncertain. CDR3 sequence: CASSPTDTQYF. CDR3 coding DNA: TGTGCCAGCAGTCCGACAGATACGCAGTATTTT.